The subject of this entry is one T cell receptor (beta chain). The sample originates from a study of blood T cell repertoires in COVID-19. Produced via immunoSEQ multiplex PCR; TCRdb's table is partial and in-frame only. Altogether under 300,000 clones are present, around 90% being singletons, with the ten largest covering about 1.8%. Sequencing was carried out using PBMCs or T cells enriched from blood (not recorded which). The clonotype comes from a woman aged 40 to 50 who had recovered from COVID-19.

The CDR3 loop is CASSFQGTGGNTIYF. The CDR3, as DNA: TGTGCCAGCAGCTTCCAGGGGACGGGGGGAAACACCATATATTTT. This sequence joins TRBV5-5 and TRBJ1-3; a possible D gene is TRBD1 (6 bases). The CDR3 loop spans 15 amino acids. CDR1 SGHKS and CDR2 YYEKEE come from the germline V gene (reference sequence). The V end was cut by 2 bases, the J end by 4 bases, with 13 bases between. Filled out from reference TRBV5-5 and TRBJ1-3, the complete variable domain reads DAGVTQSPTHLIKTRGQQVTLRCSPISGHKSVSWYQQVLGQGPQFIFQYYEKEERGRGNFPDRFSARQFPNYSSELNVNALLLGDSALYLCASSFQGTGGNTIYFGEGSWLTVV.